This T cell receptor beta chain was sequenced for a study of blood T cell repertoires in COVID-19. Produced via immunoSEQ multiplex PCR; TCRdb's table is partial and in-frame only. The profile shows about 380,000 clones, around 84% of them singletons. The germline V and J ends were trimmed by 1 base and 2 bases, with 9 bases remaining between them. Germline CDR1 is MNHNS and CDR2 is SASEGT. The CDR3 is 15 residues long. The clonotype was recovered from a young woman with acute or convalescent COVID-19. The chain employs TRBV6-1 and TRBJ2-1; D possibly corresponds to TRBD1 (6 bases). The sequenced material came from peripheral blood. DNA for the CDR3: TGTGCCAGCAGTGAAGATGGACAGACCTACAATGAGCAGTTCTTC. It translates to CASSEDGQTYNEQFF.